These T cell receptor beta chains were read from a single sample in a study of breast tumors, draining lymph nodes, adjacent tissues. MiXCR, run by TCRdb on the multiplex PCR reads, gives a single entry per CDR3 protein. Of roughly 80,000 distinct CDR3 sequences in the sample, approximately 20% were seen once. Sequenced material: axillary lymph node tissue. These receptors originate from a female donor with breast cancer. Some clones in this sample may be carry-over from other donors' samples. Both conserved end residues are part of each CDR3. D genes are given only for firm matches.

d_gene: TRBD2
v_gene: TRBV24-1
j_gene: TRBJ2-7
CDR3aa: CATSDPRTSGSYEQYF

d_gene: TRBD2
v_gene: TRBV20-1
j_gene: TRBJ2-1
CDR3aa: CSARVGLLAGGRNEQFF

d_gene: NA
v_gene: TRBV4-3
j_gene: TRBJ1-1
CDR3aa: CASSQVMMNTEAFF

d_gene: TRBD1
v_gene: TRBV3-1
j_gene: TRBJ2-2
CDR3aa: CASSQRALGTVNTGELFF

d_gene: TRBD2
v_gene: TRBV7-3
j_gene: TRBJ2-1
CDR3aa: CASSGTSGSVNEQFF

d_gene: NA
v_gene: TRBV6-5
j_gene: TRBJ2-2
CDR3aa: CASSAPGAGELFF

d_gene: TRBD2
v_gene: TRBV3-1
j_gene: TRBJ2-5
CDR3aa: CASTPPWGGRETQYF

d_gene: TRBD1
v_gene: TRBV20-1
j_gene: TRBJ2-5
CDR3aa: CSARDGTGRQETQYF

d_gene: NA
v_gene: TRBV6-1
j_gene: TRBJ2-3
CDR3aa: CASSEAFSATDTQYF

d_gene: NA
v_gene: TRBV30
j_gene: TRBJ1-5
CDR3aa: CAWSVGGNLQPQHF

d_gene: NA
v_gene: TRBV5-6
j_gene: TRBJ1-2
CDR3aa: CASSFRAGDYGYTF